The sequence of this TCR beta chain was determined in a study of OX40 agonist ivuxolimab in advanced cancers. Study at large: Intravenous ivuxolimab at 0.01 to 10 mg/kg was given to patients every 2 weeks. Dose-escalation subjects each had hepatocellular carcinoma, melanoma, renal cell or head and neck cancer.

This CDR3 has 15 amino acids. Losses at the gene ends were 1 base for V and 3 bases for J; bases not matched to a gene: 7. The germline V gene has CDR1 SGHKS and CDR2 YYEKEE (reference sequence). TCRdb's table, derived via immunoSEQ multiplex PCR, lists solely in-frame clones and lacks some. The sample has about 41,000 clones, just under 85% seen once. This clone is a singleton in its sample. Antigen: not known. Notes on the study in general: People who partly responded at 0.1-3.0 mg/kg had some of the least clonal expansion seen. CD8+ T cells (on average) carried more expanded clones than CD4+ T cells.

The sequence was obtained from an adult with an advanced solid tumor such as melanoma, head and neck, liver or kidney cancer. The sample here was CD4+ or CD8+ T cells sorted from blood, taken in a trial of the OX40 agonist ivuxolimab. The V call is TRBV5-5, the J call TRBJ2-7; 7 bases line up with TRBD1. The chain's CDR3 is CASSLTGTELYEQYF. CDR3 coding DNA: TGTGCCAGCAGCTTGACTGGGACAGAGCTCTACGAGCAGTACTTC.